This record looks at one T cell receptor (beta chain) sequence and its context. This specimen belongs to a study of blood T cell repertoires in COVID-19. Study-level information: Researchers got acute and convalescent COVID-19 samples from the United States, Italy and Spain. Sample material is recorded as cDNA or gDNA derived from T cells, B-cell-depleted T cells, or PBMCs.

As handled by the study authors: Scientists estimated how many nucleated cells there were by amplifying reference gene primers. TCRdb's copy holds only in-frame clones and misses some; the assay was immunoSEQ multiplex PCR. V and J calls and clone size follow that table, whereas D and trimming were derived from the DNA. The sample has about 48,000 clones; more than 70% are singletons. The CDR3 contains 15 residues. Germline lookup yields CDR1 SNHLY and CDR2 FYNNEI. With 0 bases removed from V and 7 bases from J, the gap between germline ends came to 15 bases. The chain employs TRBV2 and TRBJ1-1, with a possible D match to TRBD1 (6 bases). The sequence was obtained from a woman aged 60-70 years with acute or convalescent COVID-19. Sequencing was performed on peripheral blood. The CDR3 nucleotides read TGTGCCAGCAGTGAAGCCCAGGGGCGGGGGCTTGAAGCTTTCTTT. This sequence encodes CASSEAQGRGLEAFF.